This T cell receptor (beta chain) was found in a study of cytomegalovirus exposure and HLA in healthy donors. Profiled with immunoSEQ multiplex PCR; TCRdb holds only in-frame clones, not every one. The table lists under 150,000 clones, approximately 87% of them singletons. The study's findings and limits: Subsequent analysis found a tendency for first-cohort TCR clusters to co-occur within the 95 to 150 validation repertoires. The authors listed about 170 TCR beta chains as cytomegalovirus-associated. The classifier, whose performance was assessed in both the original and validation cohorts, reportedly diagnosed cytomegalovirus status with high specificity and sensitivity. As confirmed in vitro, a few CMV-associated chains were specific for CMV antigens.

Comment on this clone: Its antigen is not identified.

The sequence derives from a man between 18 and 35 years old in good health and CMV-seronegative. Sequenced sample: PBMCs.

CDR3 loop: CASSSPGHGLNTIYF. The CDR3 DNA is TGTGCCAGCAGTTCACCGGGACATGGGTTAAACACCATATATTTT. The genes are TRBV6-5 and TRBJ1-3; a weak D match, TRBD1 (6 bases). In germline, CDR1 is MNHEY, CDR2 SVGAGI. The CDR3 contains 15 residues. V lost 4 bases and J lost 6, with 16 bases in between.